Listed below are T cell receptor beta chains from one sample, sequenced in a study of blood T cells in healthy people across ages. TCRdb analysed the 5' RACE reads with MiXCR anew, one entry per CDR3 protein. The top ten clones hold about 20% of a sample with hundreds of thousands of distinct CDR3 sequences, about 62% of them seen once. Sample: blood. These receptors were obtained from a man aged 25-45 years in good health. CDR3s include the opening cysteine and the closing phenylalanine or tryptophan. A D gene is named only where the DNA matches it firmly. Size is stated for part of the rows, as once, few or many counts, or as a class when the clone is expanded.

V gene	J gene	clone size	D gene	CDR3 length	CDR3 protein	CDR3 DNA
TRBV9	TRBJ2-3	.	.	15	CASSVWENGRYTQYF	TGTGCCAGCAGCGTTTGGGAGAACGGTCGATATACGCAGTATTTT
TRBV6-2/TRBV6-3	TRBJ1-1	.	.	14	CASRPDSGPTEAFF	TGTGCCAGCAGGCCGGACTCCGGCCCAACTGAAGCTTTCTTT
TRBV7-9	TRBJ2-1	few	.	14	CASSVTGIHNEQFF	TGTGCCAGCAGCGTGACAGGCATCCACAATGAGCAGTTCTTC
TRBV18	TRBJ2-5	.	TRBD2	17	CASSRGVGLADQETQYF	TGTGCCAGCTCACGGGGTGTCGGACTAGCGGATCAAGAGACCCAGTACTTC
TRBV15	TRBJ1-1	.	.	16	CATKDSRRVLNTEAFF	TGTGCCACCAAGGACAGCCGCAGGGTTTTAAACACTGAAGCTTTCTTT
TRBV29-1	TRBJ2-5	few	.	12	CSVRANQETQYF	TGCAGCGTCCGGGCCAACCAAGAGACCCAGTACTTC
TRBV18	TRBJ1-6	.	TRBD1	15	CASSPNRDRGSPLHF	TGTGCCAGCTCACCCAACCGGGACAGAGGTTCACCCCTCCACTTT
TRBV28	TRBJ1-1	.	.	14	CVSSPGTFNLEAFF	TGTGTCAGCAGCCCCGGGACGTTTAACCTTGAAGCTTTCTTT
TRBV11-1	TRBJ2-5	.	.	14	CASAKNRITETQYF	TGTGCCAGCGCTAAAAACAGGATAACAGAGACCCAGTACTTC
TRBV29-1	TRBJ2-7	few	.	13	CSVSWGLTYEQYF	TGCAGCGTTTCATGGGGTCTGACCTACGAGCAGTACTTC
TRBV7-2	TRBJ2-1	many	.	17	CASSLSAEGRRNDEQFF	TGTGCCAGCAGCTTATCAGCGGAGGGCCGAAGAAACGATGAGCAGTTCTTC
TRBV20-1	TRBJ2-3	.	.	11	CSASVKDTQYF	TGCAGTGCTAGTGTGAAAGATACGCAGTATTTT
TRBV15	TRBJ2-1	few	TRBD2	16	CATSRDIGGGYNEQFF	TGTGCCACCAGCAGAGATATCGGCGGGGGCTACAATGAGCAGTTCTTC
TRBV5-6	TRBJ2-7	.	TRBD1	16	CASSSRDRGNSYEQYF	TGTGCCAGCAGCTCTCGGGACAGGGGGAACTCCTACGAGCAGTACTTC
TRBV6-5	TRBJ1-1	.	TRBD1	13	CAASGTANTEAFF	TGTGCCGCCTCCGGGACAGCGAACACTGAAGCTTTCTTT
TRBV2	TRBJ1-1	.	.	13	CASSSGAYTEAFF	TGTGCCAGCAGTAGCGGGGCTTACACTGAAGCTTTCTTT
TRBV4-2	TRBJ2-1	.	.	12	CASSRPLGEQFF	TGTGCCAGCAGCCGCCCTTTGGGTGAGCAGTTCTTC
TRBV10-3	TRBJ1-1	.	TRBD1	15	CAIRGGGSMNTEAFF	TGTGCCATCAGGGGAGGGGGCTCCATGAACACTGAAGCTTTTTTT
TRBV20-1	TRBJ2-7	few	.	16	CSARDLSGYFSYEQYF	TGCAGTGCTAGAGATCTTTCCGGTTACTTTAGCTACGAGCAGTACTTC
TRBV24-1	TRBJ2-3	once	TRBD2	19	CATSRPRNHQRGRPDTQYF	TGTGCCACCAGCAGACCACGAAACCATCAGCGGGGGCGGCCAGATACGCAGTATTTT
TRBV20-1	TRBJ2-5	many	TRBD2	17	CSASAILTGTTKETQYF	TGCAGTGCTTCCGCTATATTAACCGGGACTACCAAAGAGACCCAGTACTTC
TRBV20-1	TRBJ2-7	.	TRBD2	10	CSAQREEQYF	TGCAGTGCTCAGCGGGAGGAGCAGTACTTC
TRBV10-1	TRBJ2-1	once	TRBD1	16	CASSKRDTRDRNEQFF	TGCGCCAGCAGCAAACGGGACACCCGGGACAGGAATGAGCAGTTCTTC
TRBV12-3/TRBV12-4	TRBJ2-3	.	TRBD1	18	CASSLGLGQGRSTDTQYF	TGTGCCAGCAGTTTAGGTCTGGGACAGGGGCGCAGCACAGATACGCAGTATTTT
TRBV6-5	TRBJ2-7	.	TRBD1	16	CASSYSMGQAAYEQYF	TGTGCCAGCAGTTACTCAATGGGACAGGCCGCCTACGAGCAGTACTTC
TRBV20-1	TRBJ2-1	.	.	13	CSASGLSYNEQFF	TGCAGTGCTAGCGGGTTATCCTACAATGAGCAGTTCTTC
TRBV5-5	TRBJ2-5	.	TRBD2	15	CASSTQLAKQETQYF	TGTGCCAGCAGCACCCAACTAGCGAAGCAAGAGACCCAGTACTTC
TRBV4-1	TRBJ2-1	.	TRBD2	16	CASSQDERGWNNEQFF	TGCGCCAGCAGCCAAGACGAGCGGGGATGGAACAATGAGCAGTTCTTC
TRBV10-2	TRBJ2-1	few	.	13	CASSESIASEQFF	TGCGCCAGCAGTGAGTCAATAGCTAGTGAGCAGTTCTTC
TRBV6-5	TRBJ2-7	.	.	15	CASSYSGVIAYEQYF	TGTGCCAGCAGTTACTCAGGGGTCATAGCCTACGAGCAGTACTTC
TRBV30	TRBJ2-1	.	.	13	CAWSVGGVDEQFF	TGTGCCTGGAGTGTGGGCGGGGTCGATGAGCAGTTCTTC
TRBV29-1	TRBJ1-2	few	TRBD1	13	CSVIPGQGDGYTF	TGCAGCGTAATCCCGGGACAGGGGGATGGCTACACCTTC
TRBV2	TRBJ2-7	.	.	14	CASKPVLRRGEQYF	TGTGCCAGCAAGCCGGTTCTGCGCAGGGGCGAGCAGTACTTC
TRBV5-1	TRBJ2-3	.	.	14	CASKRTGGSDTQYF	TGCGCCAGCAAACGGACCGGCGGCTCAGATACGCAGTATTTT
TRBV2	TRBJ1-5	.	.	13	CASRFFSGEPQHF	TGTGCCAGCCGTTTTTTTTCCGGAGAGCCCCAGCATTTT
TRBV29-1	TRBJ2-1	few	.	14	CSVAYPGPGNEQFF	TGCAGCGTTGCCTATCCGGGGCCGGGGAATGAGCAGTTCTTC
TRBV19	TRBJ2-7	.	TRBD1	15	CASSGQGTASYEQYF	TGTGCCAGTAGTGGACAGGGGACGGCCTCCTACGAGCAGTACTTC
TRBV27	TRBJ2-1	.	TRBD2	15	CASKAGTSYRNEQFF	TGTGCCAGCAAAGCCGGGACTAGCTATCGCAATGAGCAGTTCTTC